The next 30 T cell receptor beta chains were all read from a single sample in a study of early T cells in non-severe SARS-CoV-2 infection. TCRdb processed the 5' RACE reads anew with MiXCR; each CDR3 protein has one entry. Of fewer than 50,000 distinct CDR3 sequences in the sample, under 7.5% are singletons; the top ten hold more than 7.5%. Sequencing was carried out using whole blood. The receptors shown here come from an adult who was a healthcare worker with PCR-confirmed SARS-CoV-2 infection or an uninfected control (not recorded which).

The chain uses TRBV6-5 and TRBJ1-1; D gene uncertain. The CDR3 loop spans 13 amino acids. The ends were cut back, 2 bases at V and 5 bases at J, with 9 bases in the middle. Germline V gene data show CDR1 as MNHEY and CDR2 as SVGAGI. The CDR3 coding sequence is TGTGCCAGCAGTTACGCCGTGGGGACTGAAGCTTTCTTT. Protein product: CASSYAVGTEAFF.

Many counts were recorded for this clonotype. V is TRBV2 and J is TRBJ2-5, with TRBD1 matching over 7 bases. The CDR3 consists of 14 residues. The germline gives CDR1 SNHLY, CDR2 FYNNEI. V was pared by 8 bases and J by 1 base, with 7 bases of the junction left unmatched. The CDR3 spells CASSWDRPQETQYF. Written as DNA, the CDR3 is TGTGCCAGCTCCTGGGACAGACCCCAAGAGACCCAGTACTTC.

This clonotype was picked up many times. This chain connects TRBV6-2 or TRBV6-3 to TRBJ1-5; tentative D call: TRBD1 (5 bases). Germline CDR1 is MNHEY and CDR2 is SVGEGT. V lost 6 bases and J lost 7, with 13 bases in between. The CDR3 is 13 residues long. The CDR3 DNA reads TGTGCCAGCAGACGGGGCCTGGGGCAGCCCCAGCATTTT. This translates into CASRRGLGQPQHF.

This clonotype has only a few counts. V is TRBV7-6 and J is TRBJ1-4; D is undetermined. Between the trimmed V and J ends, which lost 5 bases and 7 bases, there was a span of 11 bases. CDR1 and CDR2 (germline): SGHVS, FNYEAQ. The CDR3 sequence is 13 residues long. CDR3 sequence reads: CASSGVRGEKLFF. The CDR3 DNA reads TGTGCCAGCAGCGGGGTCCGGGGTGAAAAACTGTTTTTT.

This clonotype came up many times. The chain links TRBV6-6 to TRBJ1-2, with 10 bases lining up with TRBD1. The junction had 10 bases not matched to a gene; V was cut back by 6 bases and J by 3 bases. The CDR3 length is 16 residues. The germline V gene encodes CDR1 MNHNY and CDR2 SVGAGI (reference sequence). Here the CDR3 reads CASRSRDRGGDYGYTF. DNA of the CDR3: TGTGCCAGCAGGTCCCGGGACAGGGGAGGGGACTATGGCTACACCTTC.

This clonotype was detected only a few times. The CDR3 is CASSQDRQLQYF. DNA for the CDR3: TGCGCCAGCAGCCAAGATCGACAGCTCCAGTACTTC. The chain uses TRBV4-3 and TRBJ2-5, with D possibly matching TRBD1 (5 bases). V gave up 0 bases and J gave up 10 bases, with 9 bases separating them. The CDR3 spans 12 residues. The germline CDR1 and CDR2 sequences are LGHNA and YSLEER.

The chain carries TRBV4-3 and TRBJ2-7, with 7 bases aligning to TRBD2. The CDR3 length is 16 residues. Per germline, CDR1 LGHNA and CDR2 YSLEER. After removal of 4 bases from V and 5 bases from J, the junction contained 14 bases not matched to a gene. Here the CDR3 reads CASSPSSGPTGDEQYF. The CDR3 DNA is TGCGCCAGCAGCCCTTCTAGCGGACCGACTGGGGACGAGCAGTACTTC.

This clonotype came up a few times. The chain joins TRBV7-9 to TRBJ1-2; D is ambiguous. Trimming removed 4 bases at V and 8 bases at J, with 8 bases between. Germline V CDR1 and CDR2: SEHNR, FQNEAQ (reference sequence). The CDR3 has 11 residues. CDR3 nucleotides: TGTGCCAGCAGCTCAGACCGGGGCTACACCTTC. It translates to CASSSDRGYTF.

DNA for the CDR3: TGTGCCAGCAATTTGGACAACGGGTATGGCTACACCTTC. Translation gives CASNLDNGYGYTF. V usage is TRBV6-1 and J usage is TRBJ1-2, with D possibly TRBD1 on 5 matching bases. Germline CDR1 is MNHNS and CDR2 is SASEGT. With 7 bases removed from V and 5 bases from J, the gap between germline ends came to 14 bases. This CDR3 has 13 amino acids.

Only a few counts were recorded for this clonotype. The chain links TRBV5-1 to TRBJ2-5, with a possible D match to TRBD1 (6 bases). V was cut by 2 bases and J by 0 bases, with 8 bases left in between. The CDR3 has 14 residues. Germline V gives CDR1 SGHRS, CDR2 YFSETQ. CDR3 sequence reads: CASSFRTDQETQYF. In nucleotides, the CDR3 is TGCGCCAGCAGCTTTCGGACAGACCAAGAGACCCAGTACTTC. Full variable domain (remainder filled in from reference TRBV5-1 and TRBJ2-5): KAGVTQTPRYLIKTRGQQVTLSCSPISGHRSVSWYQQTPGQGLQFLFEYFSETQRNKGNFPGRFSGRQFSNSRSEMNVSTLELGDSALYLCASSFRTDQETQYFGPGTRLLVL.

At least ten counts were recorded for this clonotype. The CDR3 sequence is CSVSGTGATDTQYF. The CDR3 DNA reads TGCAGCGTATCCGGGACAGGGGCGACAGATACGCAGTATTTT. V is TRBV29-1 and J is TRBJ2-3; 10 nucleotides agree with TRBD1. Losses at the gene ends were 6 bases for V and 3 bases for J; bases not matched to a gene: 6. The CDR3 totals 14 residues. Per germline, CDR1 SQVTM and CDR2 ANQGSEA.

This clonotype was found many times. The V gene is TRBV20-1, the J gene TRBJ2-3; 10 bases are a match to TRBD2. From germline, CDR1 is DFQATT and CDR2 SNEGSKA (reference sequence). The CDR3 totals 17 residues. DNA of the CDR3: TGCAGCCCGAGGGGCGGGACTAGCGTTTCTAGCACAGATACGCAGTATTTT. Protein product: CSPRGGTSVSSTDTQYF.

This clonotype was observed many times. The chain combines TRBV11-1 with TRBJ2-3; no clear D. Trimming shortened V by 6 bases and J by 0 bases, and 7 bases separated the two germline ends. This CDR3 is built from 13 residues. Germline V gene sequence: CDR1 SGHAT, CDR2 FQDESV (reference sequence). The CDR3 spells CASRIPSTDTQYF. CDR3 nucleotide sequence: TGTGCCAGCAGGATCCCCAGCACAGATACGCAGTATTTT.

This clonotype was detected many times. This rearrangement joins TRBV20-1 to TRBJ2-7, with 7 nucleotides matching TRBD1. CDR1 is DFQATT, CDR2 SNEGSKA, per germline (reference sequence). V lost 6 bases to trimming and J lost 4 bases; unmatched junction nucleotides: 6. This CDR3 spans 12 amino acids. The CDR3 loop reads CSAPRQGYEQYF. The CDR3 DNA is TGCAGTGCGCCTCGACAGGGTTACGAGCAGTACTTC.

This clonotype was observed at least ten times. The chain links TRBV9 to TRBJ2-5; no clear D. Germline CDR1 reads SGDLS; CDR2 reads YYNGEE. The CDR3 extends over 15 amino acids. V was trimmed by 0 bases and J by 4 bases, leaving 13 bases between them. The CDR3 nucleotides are TGTGCCAGCAGCGTAGTAAGTGGGGTCCTAGAGACCCAGTACTTC. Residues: CASSVVSGVLETQYF. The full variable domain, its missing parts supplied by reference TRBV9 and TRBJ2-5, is DSGVTQTPKHLITATGQRVTLRCSPRSGDLSVYWYQQSLDQGLQFLIQYYNGEERAKGNILERFSAQQFPDLHSELNLSSLELGDSALYFCASSVVSGVLETQYFGPGTRLLVL.

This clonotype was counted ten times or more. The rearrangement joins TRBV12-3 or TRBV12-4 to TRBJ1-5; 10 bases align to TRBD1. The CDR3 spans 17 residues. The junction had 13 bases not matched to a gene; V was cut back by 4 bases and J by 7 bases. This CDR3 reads CASSSSRTGGRGQPQHF. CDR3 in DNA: TGTGCCAGCAGTTCCTCTAGGACAGGGGGGCGCGGGCAGCCCCAGCATTTT.

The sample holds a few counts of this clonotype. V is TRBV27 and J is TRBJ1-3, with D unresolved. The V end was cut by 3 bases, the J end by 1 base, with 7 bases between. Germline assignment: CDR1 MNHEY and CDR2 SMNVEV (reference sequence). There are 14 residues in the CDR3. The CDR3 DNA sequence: TGTGCCAGCAGTTTTGGGCCATCTGGAAACACCATATATTTT. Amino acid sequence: CASSFGPSGNTIYF.

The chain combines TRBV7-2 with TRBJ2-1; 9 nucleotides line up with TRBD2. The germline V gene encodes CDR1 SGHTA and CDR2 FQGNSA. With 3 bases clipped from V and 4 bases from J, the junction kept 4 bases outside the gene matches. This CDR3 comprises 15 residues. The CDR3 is CASSFAGGSYNEQFF. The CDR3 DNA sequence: TGTGCCAGCAGCTTTGCGGGGGGGTCATACAATGAGCAGTTCTTC.

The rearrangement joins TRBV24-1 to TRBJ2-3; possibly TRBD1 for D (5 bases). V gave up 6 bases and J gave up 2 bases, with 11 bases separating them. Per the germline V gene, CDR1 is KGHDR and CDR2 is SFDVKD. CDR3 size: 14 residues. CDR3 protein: CATSSTGDTDTQYF. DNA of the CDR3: TGTGCCACCAGTTCTACAGGAGACACAGATACGCAGTATTTT.

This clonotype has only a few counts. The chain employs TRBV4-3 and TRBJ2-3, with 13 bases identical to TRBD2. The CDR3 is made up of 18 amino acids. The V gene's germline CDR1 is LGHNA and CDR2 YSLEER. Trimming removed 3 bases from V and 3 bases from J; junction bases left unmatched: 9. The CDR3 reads CASSQKTTSGGATDTQYF. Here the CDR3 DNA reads TGCGCCAGCAGCCAGAAGACCACTAGCGGGGGGGCGACAGATACGCAGTATTTT.

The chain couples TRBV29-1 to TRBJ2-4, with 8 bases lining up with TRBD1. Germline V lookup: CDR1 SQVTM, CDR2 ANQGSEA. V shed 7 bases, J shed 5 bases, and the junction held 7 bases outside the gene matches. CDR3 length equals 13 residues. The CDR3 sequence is CSAAGGAENIQYF. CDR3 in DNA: TGCAGCGCCGCAGGGGGCGCGGAAAACATTCAGTACTTC. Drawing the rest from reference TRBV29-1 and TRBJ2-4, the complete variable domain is SAVISQKPSRDICQRGTSLTIQCQVDSQVTMMFWYRQQPGQSLTLIATANQGSEATYESGFVIDKFPISRPNLTFSTLTVSNMSPEDSSIYLCSAAGGAENIQYFGAGTRLSVL.

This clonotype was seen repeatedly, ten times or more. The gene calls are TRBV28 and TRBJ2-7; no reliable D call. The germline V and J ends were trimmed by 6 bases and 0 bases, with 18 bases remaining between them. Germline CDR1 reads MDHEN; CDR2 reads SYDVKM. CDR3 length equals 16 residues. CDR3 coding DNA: TGTGCCAGCAGGTCATCCTGGCGAGTATACTCCTACGAGCAGTACTTC. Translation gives CASRSSWRVYSYEQYF.

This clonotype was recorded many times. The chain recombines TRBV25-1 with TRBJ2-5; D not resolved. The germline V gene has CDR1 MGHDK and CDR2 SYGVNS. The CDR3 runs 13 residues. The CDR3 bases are TGTACTTCTAGGGCAGGTCCGCAAGAGACCCAGTACTTC. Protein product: CTSRAGPQETQYF.

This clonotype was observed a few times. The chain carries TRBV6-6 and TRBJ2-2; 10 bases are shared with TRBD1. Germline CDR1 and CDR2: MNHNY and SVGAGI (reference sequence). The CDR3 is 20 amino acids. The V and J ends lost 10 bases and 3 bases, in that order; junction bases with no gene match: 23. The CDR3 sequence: CAIPNPGTGESRRDTGELFF. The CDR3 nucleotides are TGTGCCATCCCAAACCCCGGGACAGGGGAGAGTCGCAGGGACACCGGGGAGCTGTTTTTT.

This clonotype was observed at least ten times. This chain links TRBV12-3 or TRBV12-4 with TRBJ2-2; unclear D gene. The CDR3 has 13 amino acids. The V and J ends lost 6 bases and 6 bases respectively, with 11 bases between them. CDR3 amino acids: CASRPLMAGELFF. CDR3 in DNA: TGTGCCAGCAGGCCCCTTATGGCCGGGGAGCTGTTTTTT.

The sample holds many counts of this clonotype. CDR3 sequence (DNA): TGTGCCAGCAGTTACTCATCAGGGGGCAGCTACGAGCAGTACTTC. It codes for CASSYSSGGSYEQYF. The chain links TRBV6-5 to TRBJ2-7; TRBD1 agrees at 8 bases. The junction had 4 bases not matched to a gene; V was cut back by 0 bases and J by 3 bases. Germline-derived CDR1 and CDR2 are MNHEY and SVGAGI. The CDR3 consists of 15 residues.

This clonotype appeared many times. CDR3 amino acids: CAIAEASGVGNEQFF. Written as DNA, the CDR3 is TGTGCCATCGCCGAGGCTAGCGGGGTGGGCAATGAGCAGTTCTTC. V and J are TRBV10-3 and TRBJ2-1; 9 bases map to TRBD2. Germline CDR1 and CDR2: ENHRY and SYGVKD. The CDR3 has 15 residues. V gave up 8 bases and J gave up 6 bases; unmatched junction bases: 11.

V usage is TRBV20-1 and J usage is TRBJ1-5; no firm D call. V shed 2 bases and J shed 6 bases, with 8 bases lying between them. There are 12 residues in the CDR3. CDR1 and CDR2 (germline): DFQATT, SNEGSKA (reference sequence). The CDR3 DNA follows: TGCAGTGCTAGACTTATGGGTCAGCCCCAGCATTTT. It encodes CSARLMGQPQHF.

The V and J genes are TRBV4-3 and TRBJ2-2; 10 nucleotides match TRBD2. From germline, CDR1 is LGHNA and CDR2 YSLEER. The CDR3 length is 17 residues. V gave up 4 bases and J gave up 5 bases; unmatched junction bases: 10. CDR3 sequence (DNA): TGCGCCAGCAGCCGGGGCCTAGCGGGGGCCGGTACCGGGGAGCTGTTTTTT. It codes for CASSRGLAGAGTGELFF.

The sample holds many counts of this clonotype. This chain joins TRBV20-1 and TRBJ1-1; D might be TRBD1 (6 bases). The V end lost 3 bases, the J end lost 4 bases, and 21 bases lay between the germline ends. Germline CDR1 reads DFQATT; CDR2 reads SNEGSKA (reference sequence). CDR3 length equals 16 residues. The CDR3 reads CSARGGIQGFGTEAFF. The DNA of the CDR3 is TGCAGTGCTAGGGGGGGCATACAGGGTTTCGGCACTGAAGCTTTCTTT.